This T cell receptor beta chain was identified during a study of T-cell reconstitution after alpha-beta-depleted transplantation in children. The CDR3 loop spans 14 amino acids. Germline V gives CDR1 SGHNT, CDR2 YYREEE (reference sequence). V was trimmed by 3 bases and J by 8 bases, leaving 15 bases between them. Unique molecular identifiers were incorporated into the prepared TCRbeta library. TCRdb independently ran MiXCR on the PCR reads; one entry per CDR3 protein. Of some 490,000 distinct CDR3 sequences in the sample, roughly an eighth are singletons; the top ten hold about 5.6%. The sequence derives from a human donor who donated a stem cell graft to a child with combined immunodeficiency. The rearrangement uses TRBV5-4 and TRBJ2-1, with D unresolved. Specimen: PBMCs from the stem cell graft donor, collected from the stem cell graft. The CDR3 region has the DNA TGTGCCAGCAGCTCCCCAAGTCTTTCGGATGAGCAGTTCTTC. Translation: CASSSPSLSDEQFF. Using reference TRBV5-4 and TRBJ2-1 for the parts outside the CDR3, the full variable domain is ETGVTQSPTHLIKTRGQQVTLRCSSQSGHNTVSWYQQALGQGPQFIFQYYREEENGRGNFPPRFSGLQFPNYSSELNVNALELDDSALYLCASSSPSLSDEQFFGPGTRLTVL.